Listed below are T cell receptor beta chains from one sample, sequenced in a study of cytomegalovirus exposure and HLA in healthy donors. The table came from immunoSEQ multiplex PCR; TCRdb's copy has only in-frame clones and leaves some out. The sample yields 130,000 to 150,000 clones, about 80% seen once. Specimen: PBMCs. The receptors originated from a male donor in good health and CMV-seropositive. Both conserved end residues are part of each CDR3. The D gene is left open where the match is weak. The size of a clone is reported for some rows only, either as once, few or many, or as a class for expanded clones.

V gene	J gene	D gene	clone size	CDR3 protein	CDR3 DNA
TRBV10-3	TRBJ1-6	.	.	CATHSPGQYNSPLHF	TGTGCCACCCATTCGCCGGGACAATATAATTCACCCCTCCACTTT
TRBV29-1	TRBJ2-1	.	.	CSVQPLTDWSTNEQFF	TGCAGCGTCCAACCCTTGACGGATTGGAGTACCAATGAGCAGTTCTTC
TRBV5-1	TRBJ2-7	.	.	CASSLGHMENEQYF	TGCGCCAGCAGCTTGGGACATATGGAAAACGAGCAGTACTTC
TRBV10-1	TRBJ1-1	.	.	CASSESGAAPEAFF	TGCGCCAGCAGTGAGTCGGGGGCCGCTCCTGAAGCTTTCTTT
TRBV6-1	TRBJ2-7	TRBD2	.	CASSDNFPGLAGVAYEQYF	TGTGCCAGCAGTGATAATTTCCCGGGACTAGCGGGGGTCGCCTACGAGCAGTACTTC
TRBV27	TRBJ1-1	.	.	CASSFGHTNTEAFF	TGTGCCAGCAGTTTCGGACATACGAACACTGAAGCTTTCTTT
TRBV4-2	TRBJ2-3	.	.	CASSQGGSTDTQYF	TGTGCCAGCAGCCAAGGTGGCAGCACAGATACGCAGTATTTT
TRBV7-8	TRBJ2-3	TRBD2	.	CASSGGREPDTQYF	TGTGCCAGCAGTGGCGGGAGGGAACCAGATACGCAGTATTTT
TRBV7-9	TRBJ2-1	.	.	CSSSFIGGGIYNEQFF	TGTTCCAGCAGCTTCATAGGGGGGGGAATTTACAATGAGCAGTTCTTC
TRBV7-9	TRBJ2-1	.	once	CASSLQGGSYNEQFF	TGTGCCAGCAGCTTGCAGGGGGGATCTTACAATGAGCAGTTCTTC
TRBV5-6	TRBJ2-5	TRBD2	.	CASSSPGLAGATYQETQYF	TGTGCCAGCAGCTCACCGGGACTAGCGGGGGCGACGTACCAAGAGACCCAGTACTTC
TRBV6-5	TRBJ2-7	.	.	CASRAGLGSSYEQYF	TGTGCCAGCAGAGCCGGACTCGGGAGCTCCTACGAGCAGTACTTC
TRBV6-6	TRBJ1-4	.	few	CASSPQGTNEKLFF	TGTGCCAGCAGCCCCCAGGGGACTAATGAAAAACTGTTTTTT
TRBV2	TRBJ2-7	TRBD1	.	CASSQTGWEQYF	TGTGCCAGCAGTCAGACAGGGTGGGAGCAGTACTTC
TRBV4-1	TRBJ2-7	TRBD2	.	CASSQVPGLAGSYEQYF	TGCGCCAGCAGCCAAGTCCCAGGCCTAGCGGGATCCTACGAGCAGTACTTC
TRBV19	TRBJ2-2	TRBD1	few	CASRVRDSANTGELFF	TGTGCCAGTAGGGTCCGGGACAGCGCGAACACCGGGGAGCTGTTTTTT
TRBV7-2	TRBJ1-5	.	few	CASSPDRDQPQHF	TGTGCCAGCAGCCCGGACAGAGATCAGCCCCAGCATTTT
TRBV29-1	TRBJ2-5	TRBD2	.	CSVGEVRAGTGETQYF	TGCAGCGTTGGGGAGGTGCGAGCGGGAACTGGAGAGACCCAGTACTTC
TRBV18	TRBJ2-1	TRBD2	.	CASSPQGLAGGNEQFF	TGTGCCAGCTCACCACAGGGACTAGCGGGGGGCAATGAGCAGTTCTTC
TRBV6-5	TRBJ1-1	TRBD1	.	CASSYTQGDTEAFF	TGTGCCAGCAGTTACACCCAGGGGGACACTGAAGCTTTCTTT